This TCR beta chain originates from a study of T cell repertoires in cytomegalovirus infection. Study-wide background: Alongside well-studied HLA-B-restricted CMV epitopes, recently identified HLA-C-restricted CMV epitopes were also used. Both CMV infection and a matching HLA type were indicated by public TCR beta signatures.

The table lists this clonotype with a few counts. Its target is not known. Using its own MiXCR run on the reads, TCRdb lists one record per CDR3 protein. The sample shows about 920,000 distinct CDR3 sequences, approximately 31% of them seen only once. CDR1 is SGHVS and CDR2 is FQNEAQ in the germline V gene. This CDR3 has 15 amino acids. V lost 4 bases and J 5 bases, leaving 15 bases between the germline ends. Broader study findings: The ex vivo response was dominated by HLA-C-restricted CMV-specific TCR beta clonotypes. The cumulative frequency of public TCR beta families identified carriers of CMV plus the relevant HLA.

This chain links TRBV7-8 with TRBJ1-5; D is possibly TRBD1 (6 bases). This material consisted of cultured CD8+ T cells from PBMCs, taken from culture after CMV antigen stimulation. The receptor's source is a human donor in good health (CMV status not recorded). Some clones in this sample may be carry-over from other donors' samples. CDR3 sequence (DNA): TGTGCCAGCAGCTCGCATCACAGGGCTGATCAGCCCCAGCATTTT. This codes for CASSSHHRADQPQHF.